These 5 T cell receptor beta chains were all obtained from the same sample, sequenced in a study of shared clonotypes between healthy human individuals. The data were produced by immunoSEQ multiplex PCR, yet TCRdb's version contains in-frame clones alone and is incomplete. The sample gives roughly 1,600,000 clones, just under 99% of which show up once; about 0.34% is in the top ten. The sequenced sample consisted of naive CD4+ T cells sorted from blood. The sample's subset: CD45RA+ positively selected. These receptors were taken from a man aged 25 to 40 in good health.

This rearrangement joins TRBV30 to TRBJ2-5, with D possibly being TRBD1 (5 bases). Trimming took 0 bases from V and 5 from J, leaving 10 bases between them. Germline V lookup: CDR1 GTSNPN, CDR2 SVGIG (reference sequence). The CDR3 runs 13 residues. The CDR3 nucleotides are TGTGCCTGGAGTGTACAGGACGGGGAGACCCAGTACTTC. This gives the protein CAWSVQDGETQYF. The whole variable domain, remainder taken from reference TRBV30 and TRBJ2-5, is SQTIHQWPATLVQPVGSPLSLECTVEGTSNPNLYWYRQAAGRGLQLLFYSVGIGQISSEVPQNLSASRPQDRQFILSSKKLLLSDSGFYLCAWSVQDGETQYFGPGTRLLVL.

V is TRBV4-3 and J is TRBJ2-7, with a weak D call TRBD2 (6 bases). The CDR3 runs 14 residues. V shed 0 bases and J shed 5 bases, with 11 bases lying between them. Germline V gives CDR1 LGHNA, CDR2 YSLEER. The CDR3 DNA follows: TGCGCCAGCAGCCAAGACGGGGGTGGCGACGAGCAGTACTTC. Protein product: CASSQDGGGDEQYF.

CDR3 sequence reads: CASSLEIGLQYF. DNA for the CDR3: TGTGCCAGCAGCTTAGAAATAGGTCTGCAGTATTTT. The chain employs TRBV7-2 and TRBJ2-3, with D uncertain. Trimming shortened V by 1 base and J by 11 bases, and 10 bases separated the two germline ends. Germline-derived CDR1 and CDR2 are SGHTA and FQGNSA. The CDR3 contains 12 residues.

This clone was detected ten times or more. In DNA form, the CDR3 reads TGTGCCAGCAGCTTACAGGACAGCGGATCTGGGGCCAACGTCCTGACTTTC. Its protein product is CASSLQDSGSGANVLTF. The V and J genes are TRBV5-4 and TRBJ2-6, with D possibly being TRBD1 (6 bases). Germline CDR1 and CDR2: SGHNT and YYREEE (reference sequence). The length of the CDR3 is 17 residues. V lost 2 bases to trimming and J lost 1 base, with 13 bases between them. The entire variable domain, with the rest obtained from reference TRBV5-4 and TRBJ2-6, is as follows: ETGVTQSPTHLIKTRGQQVTLRCSSQSGHNTVSWYQQALGQGPQFIFQYYREEENGRGNFPPRFSGLQFPNYSSELNVNALELDDSALYLCASSLQDSGSGANVLTFGAGSRLTVL.

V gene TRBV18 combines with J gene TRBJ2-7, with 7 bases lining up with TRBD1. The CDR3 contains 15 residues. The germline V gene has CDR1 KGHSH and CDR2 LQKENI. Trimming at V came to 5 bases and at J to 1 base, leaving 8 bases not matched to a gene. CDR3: CASSSRDRQSYEQYF. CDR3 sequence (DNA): TGTGCCAGCTCAAGCCGGGACAGACAATCCTACGAGCAGTACTTC.